What follows are 17 T cell receptor beta chains derived from one specimen sequenced in a study of metastatic and nonmetastatic thyroid tumors. TCRdb re-analyzed the PCR reads through MiXCR. The sample holds about 20,000 clones, roughly an eighth seen once. Not a single patient had been given any form of treatment at any point before undergoing thyroid surgery. The specimen sequenced was blood. The receptor set was obtained from a male donor with papillary thyroid cancer or a benign thyroid nodule (not recorded which). Some clones in this sample may be carry-over from other donors' samples.

This clone was seen at least ten times. The chain has TRBV20-1 and TRBJ2-5; weak D call: TRBD1 (5 bases). Per germline, CDR1 DFQATT and CDR2 SNEGSKA (reference sequence). Trimming cost V 5 bases and J 5 bases, with 15 bases left between them. The CDR3 covers 13 residues. The CDR3 nucleotides are TGCAGTGCTCCGTCAGGGTCTTGGGAGACCCAGTACTTC. It yields the protein CSAPSGSWETQYF.

By share of the sample, this clone is medium-sized. The chain's CDR3 is CASSFLGQDFGETQYF. CDR3 nucleotides: TGTGCCAGCAGTTTCCTAGGACAGGACTTCGGAGAGACCCAGTACTTC. This sequence joins TRBV28 and TRBJ2-5, with 7 bases fitting TRBD1. The ends lost 3 bases at V and 4 bases at J; junction bases unmatched: 11. From germline, CDR1 is MDHEN and CDR2 SYDVKM. CDR3 length: 16 amino acids.

This clone appeared a single time. The chain carries TRBV20-1 and TRBJ1-2; the D is unclear. The V end was cut by 7 bases, the J end by 2 bases, with 14 bases between. This CDR3 contains 13 residues. From germline, CDR1 is DFQATT and CDR2 SNEGSKA (reference sequence). CDR3 sequence reads: CSGLRGQNYGYTF. As DNA, the CDR3 is TGCAGTGGATTGCGAGGGCAAAACTATGGCTACACCTTC.

The chain employs TRBV6-1 and TRBJ2-1; D gene unclear. Between the trimmed V and J ends, which lost 6 bases and 8 bases, there was a span of 8 bases. CDR3 length equals 11 residues. The germline V gene has CDR1 MNHNS and CDR2 SASEGT. CDR3 amino acids: CASRVSDEQFF. The CDR3 coding sequence is TGTGCCAGCAGAGTCAGCGATGAGCAGTTCTTC.

The chain carries TRBV15 and TRBJ2-1; no definite D call. Trimming removed 1 base at V and 3 bases at J, with 7 bases between. Germline V gene data show CDR1 as LNHNV and CDR2 as YYDKDF (reference sequence). This CDR3 region has 14 residues. CDR3 amino acids: CATSRARYYNEQFF. DNA of the CDR3: TGTGCCACCAGCAGAGCTAGGTACTACAATGAGCAGTTCTTC.

This clone appeared many times. The V gene is TRBV7-6, the J gene TRBJ1-1, with D tentatively TRBD1 (6 bases). Trimming stripped 5 bases from V and 1 base from J, with 20 bases between. The CDR3 length is 17 residues. CDR1 SGHVS and CDR2 FNYEAQ come from the germline V gene. DNA for the CDR3: TGTGCCAGCAGCAAAGAATTCGGGGGCGGGCCGAACACTGAAGCTTTCTTT. Its protein is CASSKEFGGGPNTEAFF.

The CDR3 bases are TGCGCCAGCAGCTTTGATGGGGGGTCCTATAATTCACCCCTCCACTTT. Its protein is CASSFDGGSYNSPLHF. The V gene is TRBV5-1, the J gene TRBJ1-6; maybe TRBD1 (5 bases). Per germline, CDR1 SGHRS and CDR2 YFSETQ. The CDR3 has 16 residues. The V gene lost 2 bases and the J gene lost 1 base, with 10 bases spanning the gap. Full variable domain (outside the CDR3, taken from reference TRBV5-1 and TRBJ1-6): KAGVTQTPRYLIKTRGQQVTLSCSPISGHRSVSWYQQTPGQGLQFLFEYFSETQRNKGNFPGRFSGRQFSNSRSEMNVSTLELGDSALYLCASSFDGGSYNSPLHFGNGTRLTVT.

This chain links TRBV18 with TRBJ2-3; TRBD1 matches 9 bases. V lost 5 bases and J lost 6; bases outside the gene matches: 15. The CDR3 is 17 residues long. The V gene's germline CDR1 is KGHSH and CDR2 LQKENI. This CDR3 reads CASSFISTGTGSDTQYF. The CDR3 DNA is TGTGCCAGCTCATTCATTTCTACCGGGACAGGGTCGGATACGCAGTATTTT.

This clone was picked up a small number of times. CDR3 DNA: TGTGCCACCAGGTTAGGATCTCAAGAGACCCAGTACTTC. Its protein is CATRLGSQETQYF. This chain joins TRBV24-1 and TRBJ2-5; D not resolved. Per the germline V gene, CDR1 is KGHDR and CDR2 is SFDVKD. The CDR3 contains 13 residues. Trimming cost V 7 bases and J 2 bases, with 10 bases left between them.

The table lists this clone with many counts. The J gene is TRBJ1-5, the V gene TRBV19; D remains ambiguous. Germline lookup yields CDR1 LNHDA and CDR2 SQIVND (reference sequence). The CDR3 extends over 15 amino acids. Trimming took off 2 bases at V and 1 base at J, with 9 bases between the two ends. CDR3 coding DNA: TGTGCCAGTAGTATATCTACAGCGAGCAATCAGCCCCAGCATTTT. Its protein product is CASSISTASNQPQHF.

There are many counts of this clone. The chain employs TRBV24-1 and TRBJ2-5; 8 bases line up with TRBD1. V lost 5 bases to trimming and J lost 4 bases; unmatched junction nucleotides: 8. The CDR3 loop spans 15 amino acids. Germline CDR1 is KGHDR and CDR2 is SFDVKD. The CDR3, as DNA: TGTGCCACCAGTGTTAGTCAGGGGGCTGGAGAGACCCAGTACTTC. Its translation: CATSVSQGAGETQYF.

This clone was seen at least ten times. The chain links TRBV27 to TRBJ2-7, with unresolved D. V was pared by 2 bases and J by 3 bases, with 8 bases between. This CDR3 is built from 13 residues. Per the germline V gene, CDR1 is MNHEY and CDR2 is SMNVEV (reference sequence). DNA of the CDR3: TGTGCCAGCAGTTTAAAGAAATACTACGAGCAGTACTTC. Translation: CASSLKKYYEQYF.

In its sample, this clone is medium-sized (0.01 to 0.1%). This chain joins TRBV20-1 and TRBJ2-1; TRBD2 is a possible D gene (6 bases). Trimming cost V 3 bases and J 6 bases, with 18 bases left between them. Germline V gives CDR1 DFQATT, CDR2 SNEGSKA (reference sequence). The CDR3 has 15 amino acids. CDR3 in amino acids: CSASTSRGYSNEQFF. The CDR3 bases are TGCAGTGCTAGTACTAGCCGGGGTTATAGCAATGAGCAGTTCTTC.

In its sample, this clone was seen many times. J is TRBJ2-3 and V is TRBV7-9; the match to TRBD2 covers 11 bases. CDR1 is SEHNR, CDR2 FQNEAQ, per germline (reference sequence). V was clipped by 5 bases and J by 0 bases; unmatched bases: 7. CDR3 length: 17 amino acids. Here the CDR3 DNA reads TGTGCCAGCAGCCGTCGACTAGCGGGAAGTAGCACAGATACGCAGTATTTT. Its translation: CASSRRLAGSSTDTQYF.

This clone appeared many times. This rearrangement joins TRBV20-1 to TRBJ2-7; D might be TRBD2 (5 bases). From germline, CDR1 is DFQATT and CDR2 SNEGSKA (reference sequence). The germline V and J ends were trimmed by 4 bases and 3 bases, with 10 bases remaining between them. This CDR3 is built from 12 residues. The CDR3 nucleotides read TGCAGTGCTACCGGGGTGGGCTACGAGCAGTACTTC. Protein product: CSATGVGYEQYF.

J is TRBJ2-3 and V is TRBV20-1, with 11 nucleotides matching TRBD2. Trimming at V came to 1 base and at J to 7 bases, leaving 7 bases not matched to a gene. Looked up from germline, CDR1 is DFQATT and CDR2 is SNEGSKA (reference sequence). The CDR3 contains 15 residues. The CDR3 DNA sequence: TGCAGTGCTAGAGTATTAGCGGGAGGGCCGCATACGCAGTATTTT. This gives the protein CSARVLAGGPHTQYF.

In this sample, this clone turned up many times. At one of its ends the junction is not consistent with the germline gene, which may arise from a read error. This chain joins TRBV7-7 and TRBJ2-5; no definite D call. This CDR3 is 13 amino acids long. Per germline, CDR1 SSHAT and CDR2 FNYEAQ (reference sequence). The DNA of the CDR3 is TGTGCTAGCAGCCTAGATCGAAGGGAGACCCAGTACTTC. It specifies CASSLDRRETQYF.